Listed here are 5 T cell receptor beta chains from one sample, sequenced in a study of blood T cell repertoires in COVID-19. Sequenced by immunoSEQ multiplex PCR; TCRdb stores in-frame clones only, minus some. Of about 190,000 clones listed, around 85% are singletons. The material sequenced was peripheral blood. The receptors originated from a man between 45 and 60 years old who had recovered from COVID-19.

In this sample, this clone turned up once. The chain joins TRBV18 to TRBJ2-7; 12 bases align to TRBD1. Germline V lookup: CDR1 KGHSH, CDR2 LQKENI. The CDR3 consists of 13 residues. The ends lost 3 bases at V and 6 bases at J; junction bases unmatched: 0. As DNA, the CDR3 is TGTGCCAGCTCACCGGGACAGGGGGCCGAGCAGTACTTC. It translates to CASSPGQGAEQYF.

This clone came up a few times. The chain links TRBV30 to TRBJ2-7, with D hard to call. Trimming removed 1 base from V and 2 bases from J, with 12 bases in between. CDR3 size: 14 residues. CDR1 and CDR2 from the germline V gene are GTSNPN and SVGIG (reference sequence). DNA for the CDR3: TGTGCCTGGAGTGGGTCCCGCAGTCCCTACGAGCAGTACTTC. It is translated as CAWSGSRSPYEQYF.

Turning to this clone: Other nucleotide sequences in the sample specify the same CDR3. The genes are TRBV4-3 and TRBJ1-5; TRBD1 might be the D (5 bases). Germline CDR1 is LGHNA and CDR2 is YSLEER. The CDR3 is made up of 13 amino acids. Between the trimmed V and J ends, which lost 0 bases and 7 bases, there was a span of 7 bases. The CDR3 nucleotides read TGCGCCAGCAGCCAAGATCGGGGGCAGCCCCAGCATTTT. Its protein is CASSQDRGQPQHF.

This rearrangement joins TRBV18 to TRBJ1-2; D may be TRBD1 (6 bases). V lost 4 bases, J lost 6 bases, and 18 bases lay in between. This CDR3 is built from 15 residues. Germline loops: CDR1 KGHSH, CDR2 LQKENI. The CDR3 reads CASSLHTDSVDGYTF. CDR3 nucleotides: TGTGCCAGCTCACTTCATACGGACAGTGTGGATGGCTACACCTTC. Based on the CDR3 plus reference TRBV18 and TRBJ1-2, the full variable domain is NAGVMQNPRHLVRRRGQEARLRCSPMKGHSHVYWYRQLPEEGLKFMVYLQKENIIDESGMPKERFSAEFPKEGPSILRIQQVVRGDSAAYFCASSLHTDSVDGYTFGSGTRLTVV.

The chain uses TRBV18 and TRBJ1-3, with D possibly being TRBD1 (5 bases). The germline CDR1 and CDR2 sequences are KGHSH and LQKENI. The CDR3 is 16 residues long. The V gene lost 6 bases and the J gene lost 0 bases, with 15 bases spanning the gap. The CDR3 region is CASSPNVRGSGNTIYF. For the CDR3, the DNA is TGTGCCAGCTCCCCAAACGTAAGGGGCTCTGGAAACACCATATATTTT.